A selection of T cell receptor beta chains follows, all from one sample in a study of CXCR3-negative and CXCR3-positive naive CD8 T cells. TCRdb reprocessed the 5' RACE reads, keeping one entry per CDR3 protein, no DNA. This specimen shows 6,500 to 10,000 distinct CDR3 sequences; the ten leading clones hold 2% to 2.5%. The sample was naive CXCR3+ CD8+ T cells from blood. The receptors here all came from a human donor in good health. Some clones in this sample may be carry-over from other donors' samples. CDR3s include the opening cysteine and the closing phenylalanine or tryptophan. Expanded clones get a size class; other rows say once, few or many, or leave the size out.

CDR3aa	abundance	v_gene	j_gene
CASSSTGTSGSYGDTQYF	.	TRBV7-9	TRBJ2-3
CASSQTGGTDTQYF	.	TRBV4-1	TRBJ2-3
CASSYGGAVSYEQYF	medium-sized	TRBV11-1	TRBJ2-7
CASTPDGSYEQYF	.	TRBV27	TRBJ2-7
CASSFSQPEAFF	.	TRBV13	TRBJ1-1
CASSMGTGGYEQYF	.	TRBV6-5	TRBJ2-7
CASSLAADSWKYEQYF	.	TRBV5-1	TRBJ2-7
CASRTEFLYEQYF	medium-sized	TRBV28	TRBJ2-7
CSVEDGGREGPHEQFF	medium-sized	TRBV29-1	TRBJ2-1
CSANPGLERETQYF	.	TRBV20-1	TRBJ2-5
CASSPPGQGYEQYF	.	TRBV7-9	TRBJ2-7
CSANPEGAGNQPQHF	.	TRBV20-1	TRBJ1-5
CASSQELTSGYNEQFF	medium-sized	TRBV3-1	TRBJ2-1
CASSLGASGTYEQYF	.	TRBV5-1	TRBJ2-7
CASSYRGRNEQFF	medium-sized	TRBV27	TRBJ2-1
CASRDPGTGYEQYF	medium-sized	TRBV2	TRBJ2-7
CATSTPDREVLRYGYTF	.	TRBV15	TRBJ1-2
CASSQDDRVVKNTEAFF	.	TRBV4-1	TRBJ1-1
CSVVGQGGRETQYF	medium-sized	TRBV29-1	TRBJ2-5
CASRFDRGETQYF	.	TRBV12-3/TRBV12-4	TRBJ2-5
CASSLRGPQETQYF	.	TRBV12-3/TRBV12-4	TRBJ2-5
CSATVFDSNQPQHF	.	TRBV20-1	TRBJ1-5